This TCR beta chain was found in a study of CXCR3-negative and CXCR3-positive naive CD8 T cells. As for this clonotype: Its antigen is undetermined.

The CDR3 loop spans 14 amino acids. Germline values: CDR1 MNHEY, CDR2 SVGAGI. Findings of the study overall: CXCR3-positive naive cells carried more hydrophobic TRB CDR3s than CXCR3-negative ones.

With UMI labels, 5' RACE was used to prepare the TRB cDNA libraries. TCRdb reprocessed the 5' RACE reads and keeps a single row for each CDR3 protein, giving no DNA. This sample contains roughly 99,000 distinct CDR3 sequences. Sequenced input: naive CXCR3+ CD8+ T cells from blood. The subset is: CD45RO-CCR7+CD27+CD95- naive CD8+ T cells expressing CXCR3 (TNR3+). This receptor was identified in a human donor in good health. Some clones in this sample may be carry-over from other donors' samples. The chain recombines TRBV6-5 with TRBJ2-7. CDR3: CASSYGAGRNEQYF.